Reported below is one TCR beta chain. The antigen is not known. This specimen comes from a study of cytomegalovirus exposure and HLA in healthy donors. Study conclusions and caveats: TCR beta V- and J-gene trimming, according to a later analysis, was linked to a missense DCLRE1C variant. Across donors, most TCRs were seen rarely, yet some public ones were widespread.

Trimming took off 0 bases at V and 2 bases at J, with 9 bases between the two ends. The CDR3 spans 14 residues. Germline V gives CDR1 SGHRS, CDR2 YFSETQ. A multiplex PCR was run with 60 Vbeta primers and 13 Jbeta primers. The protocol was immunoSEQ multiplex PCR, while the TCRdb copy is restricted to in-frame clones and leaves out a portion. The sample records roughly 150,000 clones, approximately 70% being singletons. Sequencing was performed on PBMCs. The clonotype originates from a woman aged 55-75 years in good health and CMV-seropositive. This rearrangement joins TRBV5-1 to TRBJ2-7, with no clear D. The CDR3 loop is CASSLAEKPYEQYF. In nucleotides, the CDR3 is TGCGCCAGCAGCTTGGCGGAGAAACCCTACGAGCAGTACTTC.